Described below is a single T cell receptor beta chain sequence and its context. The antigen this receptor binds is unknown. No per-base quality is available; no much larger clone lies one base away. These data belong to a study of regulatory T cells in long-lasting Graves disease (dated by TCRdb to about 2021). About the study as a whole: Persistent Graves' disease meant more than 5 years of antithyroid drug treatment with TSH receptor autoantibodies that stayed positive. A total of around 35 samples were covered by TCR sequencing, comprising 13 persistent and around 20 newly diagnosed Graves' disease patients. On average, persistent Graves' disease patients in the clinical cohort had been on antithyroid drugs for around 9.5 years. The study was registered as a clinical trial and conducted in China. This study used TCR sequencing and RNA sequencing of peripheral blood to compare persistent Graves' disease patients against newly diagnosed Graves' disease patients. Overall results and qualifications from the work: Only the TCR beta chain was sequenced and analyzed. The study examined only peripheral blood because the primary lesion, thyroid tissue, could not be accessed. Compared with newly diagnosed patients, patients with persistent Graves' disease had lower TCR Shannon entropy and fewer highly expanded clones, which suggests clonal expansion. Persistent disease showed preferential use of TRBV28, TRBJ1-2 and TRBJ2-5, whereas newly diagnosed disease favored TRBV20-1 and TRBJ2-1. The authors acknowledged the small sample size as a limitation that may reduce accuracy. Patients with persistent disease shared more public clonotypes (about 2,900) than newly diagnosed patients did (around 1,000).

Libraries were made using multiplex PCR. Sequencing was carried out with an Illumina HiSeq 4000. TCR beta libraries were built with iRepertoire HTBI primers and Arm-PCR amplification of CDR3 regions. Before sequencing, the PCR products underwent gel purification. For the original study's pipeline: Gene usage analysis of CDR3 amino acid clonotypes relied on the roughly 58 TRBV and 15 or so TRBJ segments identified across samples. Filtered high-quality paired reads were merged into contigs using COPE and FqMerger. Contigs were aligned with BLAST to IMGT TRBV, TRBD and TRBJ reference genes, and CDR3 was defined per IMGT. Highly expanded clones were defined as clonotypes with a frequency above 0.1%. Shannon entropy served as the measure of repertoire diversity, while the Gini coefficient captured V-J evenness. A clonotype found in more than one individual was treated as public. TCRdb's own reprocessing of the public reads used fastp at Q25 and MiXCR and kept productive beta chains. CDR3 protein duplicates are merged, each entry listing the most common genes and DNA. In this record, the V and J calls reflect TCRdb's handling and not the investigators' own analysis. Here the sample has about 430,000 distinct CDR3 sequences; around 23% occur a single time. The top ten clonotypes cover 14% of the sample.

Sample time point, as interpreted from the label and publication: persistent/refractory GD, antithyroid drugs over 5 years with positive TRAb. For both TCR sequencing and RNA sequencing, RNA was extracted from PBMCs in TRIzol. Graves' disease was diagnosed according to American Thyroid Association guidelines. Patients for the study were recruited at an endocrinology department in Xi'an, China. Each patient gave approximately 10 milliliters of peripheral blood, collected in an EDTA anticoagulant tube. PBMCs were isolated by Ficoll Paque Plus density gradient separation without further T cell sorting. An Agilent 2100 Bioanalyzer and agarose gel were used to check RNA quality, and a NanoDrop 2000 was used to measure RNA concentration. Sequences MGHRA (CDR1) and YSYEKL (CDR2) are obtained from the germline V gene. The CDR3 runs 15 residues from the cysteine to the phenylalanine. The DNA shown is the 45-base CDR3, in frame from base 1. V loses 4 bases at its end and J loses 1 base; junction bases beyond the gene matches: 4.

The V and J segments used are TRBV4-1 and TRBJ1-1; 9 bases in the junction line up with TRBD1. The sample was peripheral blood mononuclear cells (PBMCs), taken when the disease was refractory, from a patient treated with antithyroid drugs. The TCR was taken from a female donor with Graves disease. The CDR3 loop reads CASSLPDRGNTEAFF. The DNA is TGCGCCAGCAGCCTGCCGGACAGGGGGAACACTGAAGCTTTCTTT.